A selection of T cell receptor beta chains follows, all from one sample in a study of T-cell reconstitution after alpha-beta-depleted transplantation in children. TCRdb ran MiXCR on the PCR reads and lists one entry per CDR3 protein. Of about 600,000 distinct CDR3 sequences in the sample, roughly 23% were seen once. The source material was PBMCs, mostly from graft donor cells, sampled 360 days after TCRalphabeta/CD19-depleted stem cell transplant. These receptor sequences come from a boy in the first two years of life who had a stem cell transplant for acute myeloid leukemia, so the T cells may come from the graft donor. Both conserved end residues are part of each CDR3. Each record gives: V gene, D gene, clone size, J gene, CDR3 protein, CDR3 DNA. The D gene is left open where the match is weak. A clone size is listed for some rows: how often the clone was seen (once, few, many), or a class if it is expanded.

V gene: TRBV29-1
D gene: NA
clone size: few
J gene: TRBJ2-4
CDR3 protein: CSVVQDILNIQYF
CDR3 DNA: TGCAGCGTTGTTCAGGACATACTAAACATTCAGTACTTC

V gene: TRBV4-3
D gene: TRBD1
clone size: NA
J gene: TRBJ1-2
CDR3 protein: CASSQETGEGYTF
CDR3 DNA: TGCGCCAGCAGCCAGGAGACAGGGGAAGGCTACACCTTT

V gene: TRBV29-1
D gene: TRBD1
clone size: many
J gene: TRBJ1-2
CDR3 protein: CSVTGTGHGYTF
CDR3 DNA: TGCAGCGTAACCGGGACAGGGCATGGCTACACCTTC

V gene: TRBV6-5
D gene: TRBD2
clone size: NA
J gene: TRBJ2-3
CDR3 protein: CASSYASSGGSTDTQYF
CDR3 DNA: TGTGCCAGCAGTTACGCTTCTAGCGGGGGGTCCACAGATACGCAGTATTTT

V gene: TRBV7-9
D gene: NA
clone size: few
J gene: TRBJ1-1
CDR3 protein: CASSTGRGGPNTEAFF
CDR3 DNA: TGTGCCAGCAGCACTGGAAGAGGGGGGCCGAACACTGAAGCTTTCTTT

V gene: TRBV7-9
D gene: NA
clone size: NA
J gene: TRBJ1-1
CDR3 protein: CASSPTAVLYTEAFF
CDR3 DNA: TGTGCCAGCAGCCCAACGGCGGTGCTGTACACTGAAGCTTTCTTT

V gene: TRBV29-1
D gene: NA
clone size: NA
J gene: TRBJ1-1
CDR3 protein: CSAKTPGNTEAFF
CDR3 DNA: TGCAGCGCCAAGACTCCGGGGAACACTGAAGCTTTCTTT

V gene: TRBV20-1
D gene: NA
clone size: few
J gene: TRBJ1-5
CDR3 protein: CSAGSRAPNQPQHF
CDR3 DNA: TGCAGTGCTGGCTCGAGAGCCCCTAATCAGCCCCAGCATTTT

V gene: TRBV12-3/TRBV12-4
D gene: NA
clone size: many
J gene: TRBJ2-7
CDR3 protein: CASSFHRDYEQYF
CDR3 DNA: TGTGCCAGCAGTTTCCACAGAGACTACGAGCAGTACTTC

V gene: TRBV2
D gene: NA
clone size: NA
J gene: TRBJ2-6
CDR3 protein: CASSGQERGSHLGANVLTF
CDR3 DNA: TGTGCCAGCAGTGGACAAGAGCGAGGTTCCCATCTGGGGGCCAACGTCCTGACTTTC

V gene: TRBV5-1
D gene: NA
clone size: few
J gene: TRBJ1-1
CDR3 protein: CASSGMQGIGEAFF
CDR3 DNA: TGCGCCAGCAGCGGAATGCAGGGTATCGGTGAAGCTTTCTTT

V gene: TRBV5-5
D gene: NA
clone size: NA
J gene: TRBJ2-3
CDR3 protein: CASSLDRVSTDTQYF
CDR3 DNA: TGTGCCAGCAGCTTGGACAGGGTGAGCACAGATACGCAGTATTTT

V gene: TRBV29-1
D gene: NA
clone size: few
J gene: TRBJ1-1
CDR3 protein: CSVDPGSWNTEAFF
CDR3 DNA: TGCAGCGTTGATCCCGGCAGCTGGAACACTGAAGCTTTCTTT

V gene: TRBV7-9
D gene: NA
clone size: NA
J gene: TRBJ2-3
CDR3 protein: CASRQTRETQYF
CDR3 DNA: TGTGCCAGCAGGCAGACCCGGGAGACGCAGTATTTT

V gene: TRBV4-3
D gene: TRBD1
clone size: NA
J gene: TRBJ2-1
CDR3 protein: CASSPDRVTYNEQFF
CDR3 DNA: TGCGCCAGCAGCCCAGACAGGGTTACCTACAATGAGCAGTTCTTC

V gene: TRBV3-1
D gene: TRBD2
clone size: few
J gene: TRBJ2-1
CDR3 protein: CASSPFPGGSYNEQFF
CDR3 DNA: TGTGCCAGCAGCCCATTCCCGGGGGGCTCCTACAATGAGCAGTTCTTC

V gene: TRBV5-1
D gene: NA
clone size: many
J gene: TRBJ2-3
CDR3 protein: CASSPGQEDTDTQYF
CDR3 DNA: TGCGCCAGCAGCCCCGGGCAGGAGGATACAGATACGCAGTATTTT

V gene: TRBV6-1
D gene: TRBD1
clone size: few
J gene: TRBJ2-7
CDR3 protein: CASSQRGQGLYEQYF
CDR3 DNA: TGTGCCAGCAGTCAAAGGGGACAGGGACTCTACGAGCAGTACTTC

V gene: TRBV29-1
D gene: NA
clone size: NA
J gene: TRBJ2-3
CDR3 protein: CSAPGTSFSTDTQYF
CDR3 DNA: TGCAGCGCCCCCGGGACATCCTTTTCCACAGATACGCAGTATTTT

V gene: TRBV15
D gene: NA
clone size: NA
J gene: TRBJ1-5
CDR3 protein: CATRDGSNQPQHF
CDR3 DNA: TGTGCCACCCGGGACGGTAGCAATCAGCCCCAGCATTTT

V gene: TRBV7-9
D gene: NA
clone size: NA
J gene: TRBJ2-3
CDR3 protein: CASSPPVDTQYF
CDR3 DNA: TGTGCCAGCAGCCCCCCCGTGGATACGCAGTATTTT

V gene: TRBV20-1
D gene: TRBD2
clone size: NA
J gene: TRBJ2-7
CDR3 protein: CSARDGTSPVTYEQYF
CDR3 DNA: TGCAGTGCTAGAGACGGGACTAGCCCGGTTACCTACGAGCAGTACTTC

V gene: TRBV15
D gene: NA
clone size: NA
J gene: TRBJ2-4
CDR3 protein: CATSRGADRAGKNIQYF
CDR3 DNA: TGTGCCACCAGCCGCGGGGCCGACAGGGCCGGCAAAAACATTCAGTACTTC

V gene: TRBV6-1
D gene: TRBD2
clone size: few
J gene: TRBJ2-7
CDR3 protein: CASSERTSGGYEQYF
CDR3 DNA: TGTGCCAGCAGTGAACGGACTAGCGGGGGGTACGAGCAGTACTTC

V gene: TRBV29-1
D gene: NA
clone size: few
J gene: TRBJ2-2
CDR3 protein: CSVLGGDANTGELFF
CDR3 DNA: TGCAGCGTTCTAGGGGGGGACGCGAACACCGGGGAGCTGTTTTTT

V gene: TRBV4-1
D gene: NA
clone size: NA
J gene: TRBJ1-1
CDR3 protein: CASSQFTGNTEAFF
CDR3 DNA: TGCGCCAGCAGCCAATTTACCGGGAACACTGAAGCTTTCTTT

V gene: TRBV12-3/TRBV12-4
D gene: NA
clone size: NA
J gene: TRBJ2-7
CDR3 protein: CASSSRGLMSSYEQYF
CDR3 DNA: TGTGCCAGCAGCAGCCGGGGACTTATGAGCTCCTACGAGCAGTACTTC

V gene: TRBV20-1
D gene: TRBD2
clone size: NA
J gene: TRBJ2-3
CDR3 protein: CSAIRLAASTDTQYF
CDR3 DNA: TGCAGTGCTATCAGACTAGCGGCAAGCACAGATACGCAGTATTTT

V gene: TRBV6-2/TRBV6-3
D gene: NA
clone size: many
J gene: TRBJ1-5
CDR3 protein: CASKGGVRGNSGNQPQHF
CDR3 DNA: TGTGCCAGCAAAGGTGGCGTCAGGGGAAACAGTGGCAATCAGCCCCAGCATTTT

V gene: TRBV4-3
D gene: NA
clone size: NA
J gene: TRBJ2-2
CDR3 protein: CASSQEISYTGELFF
CDR3 DNA: TGCGCCAGCAGCCAAGAGATCAGCTACACCGGGGAGCTGTTTTTT

V gene: TRBV6-2/TRBV6-3
D gene: NA
clone size: NA
J gene: TRBJ2-4
CDR3 protein: CASSYSVIAKNIQYF
CDR3 DNA: TGTGCCAGCAGTTACTCGGTTATAGCCAAAAACATTCAGTACTTC

V gene: TRBV15
D gene: NA
clone size: few
J gene: TRBJ1-5
CDR3 protein: CATSRDRIVQPQHF
CDR3 DNA: TGTGCCACCAGCAGAGATCGTATAGTGCAGCCCCAGCATTTT

V gene: TRBV7-9
D gene: NA
clone size: NA
J gene: TRBJ2-4
CDR3 protein: CASNVTGAKNIQYF
CDR3 DNA: TGTGCCAGCAACGTTACAGGCGCGAAAAACATTCAGTACTTC

V gene: TRBV11-2
D gene: NA
clone size: many
J gene: TRBJ2-1
CDR3 protein: CASSSPAQWGSEQFF
CDR3 DNA: TGTGCCAGCAGCTCCCCTGCGCAGTGGGGCTCTGAGCAGTTCTTC

V gene: TRBV4-1
D gene: NA
clone size: NA
J gene: TRBJ2-5
CDR3 protein: CASSQTTERLLGETQYF
CDR3 DNA: TGCGCCAGCAGCCAAACGACTGAGAGGTTGTTGGGAGAGACCCAGTACTTC

V gene: TRBV24-1
D gene: NA
clone size: NA
J gene: TRBJ1-1
CDR3 protein: CATSAQGNTEAFF
CDR3 DNA: TGTGCCACCAGTGCCCAGGGGAATACTGAAGCTTTCTTT

V gene: TRBV6-2/TRBV6-3
D gene: NA
clone size: NA
J gene: TRBJ1-1
CDR3 protein: CASSYSFWVRGGTEAFF
CDR3 DNA: TGTGCCAGCAGTTACTCTTTCTGGGTGAGGGGTGGCACTGAAGCTTTCTTT